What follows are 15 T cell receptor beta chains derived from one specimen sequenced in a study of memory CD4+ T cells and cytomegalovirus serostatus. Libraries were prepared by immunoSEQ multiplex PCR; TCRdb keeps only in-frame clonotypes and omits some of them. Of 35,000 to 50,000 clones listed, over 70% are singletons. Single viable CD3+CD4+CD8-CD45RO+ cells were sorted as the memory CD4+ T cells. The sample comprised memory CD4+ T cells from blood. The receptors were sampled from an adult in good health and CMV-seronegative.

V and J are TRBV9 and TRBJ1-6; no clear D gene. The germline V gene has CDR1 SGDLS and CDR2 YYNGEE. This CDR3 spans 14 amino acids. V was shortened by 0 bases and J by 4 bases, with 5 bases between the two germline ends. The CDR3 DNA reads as TGTGCCAGCAGCGTAGGAGTTTATAATTCACCCCTCCACTTT. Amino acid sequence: CASSVGVYNSPLHF.

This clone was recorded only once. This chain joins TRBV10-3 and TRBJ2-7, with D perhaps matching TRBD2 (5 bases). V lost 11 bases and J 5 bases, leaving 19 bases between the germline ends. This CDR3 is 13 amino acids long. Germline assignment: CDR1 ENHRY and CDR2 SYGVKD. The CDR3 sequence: CAALQRFGDEQYF. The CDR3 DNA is TGTGCCGCGTTACAGCGGTTCGGGGACGAGCAGTACTTC.

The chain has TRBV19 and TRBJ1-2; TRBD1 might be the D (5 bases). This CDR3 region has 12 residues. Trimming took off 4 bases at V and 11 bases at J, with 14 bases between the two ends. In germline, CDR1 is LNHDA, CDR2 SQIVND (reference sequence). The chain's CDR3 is CASSKGRLVYTF. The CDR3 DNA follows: TGTGCCAGTAGTAAGGGACGTCTCGTTTACACCTTC.

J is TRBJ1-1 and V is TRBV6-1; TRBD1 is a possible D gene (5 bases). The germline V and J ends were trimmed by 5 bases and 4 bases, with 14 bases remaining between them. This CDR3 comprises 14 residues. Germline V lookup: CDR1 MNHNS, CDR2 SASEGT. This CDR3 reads CASSKGDRFTEAFF. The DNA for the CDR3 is TGTGCCAGCAGTAAGGGCGACAGATTCACTGAAGCTTTCTTT.

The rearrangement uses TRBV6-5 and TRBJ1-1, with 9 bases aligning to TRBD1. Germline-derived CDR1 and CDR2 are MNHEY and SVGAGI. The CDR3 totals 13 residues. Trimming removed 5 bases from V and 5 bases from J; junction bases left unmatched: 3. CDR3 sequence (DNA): TGTGCCAGCAGTCTCGACAGGGGGACTGAAGCTTTCTTT. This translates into CASSLDRGTEAFF.

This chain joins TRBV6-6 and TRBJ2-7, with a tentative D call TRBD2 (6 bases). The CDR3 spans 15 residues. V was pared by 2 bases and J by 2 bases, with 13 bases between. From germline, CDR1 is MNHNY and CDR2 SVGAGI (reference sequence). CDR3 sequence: CASSYGGTFAYEQYF. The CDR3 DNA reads TGTGCCAGCAGTTACGGCGGGACTTTTGCCTACGAGCAGTACTTC.

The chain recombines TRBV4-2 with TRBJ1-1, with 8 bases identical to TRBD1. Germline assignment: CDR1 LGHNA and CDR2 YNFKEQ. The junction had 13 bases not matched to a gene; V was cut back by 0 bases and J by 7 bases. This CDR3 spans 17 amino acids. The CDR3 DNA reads TGTGCCAGCAGCCAAGAAGGGGGGGGCAGGGGGCAAGTTGAAGCTTTCTTT. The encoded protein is CASSQEGGGRGQVEAFF.

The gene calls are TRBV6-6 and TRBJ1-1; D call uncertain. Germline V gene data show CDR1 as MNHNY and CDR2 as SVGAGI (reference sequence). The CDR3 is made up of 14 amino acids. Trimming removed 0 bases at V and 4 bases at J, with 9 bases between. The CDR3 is CASSYSKVSTEAFF. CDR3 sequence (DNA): TGTGCCAGCAGTTACTCGAAGGTCAGCACTGAAGCTTTCTTT.

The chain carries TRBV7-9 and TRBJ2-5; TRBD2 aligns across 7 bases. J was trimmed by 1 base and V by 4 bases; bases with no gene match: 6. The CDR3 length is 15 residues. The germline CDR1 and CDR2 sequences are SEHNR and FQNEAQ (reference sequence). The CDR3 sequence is CASSSSRGGQETQYF. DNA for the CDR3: TGTGCCAGCAGCTCCTCCCGCGGGGGCCAAGAGACCCAGTACTTC.

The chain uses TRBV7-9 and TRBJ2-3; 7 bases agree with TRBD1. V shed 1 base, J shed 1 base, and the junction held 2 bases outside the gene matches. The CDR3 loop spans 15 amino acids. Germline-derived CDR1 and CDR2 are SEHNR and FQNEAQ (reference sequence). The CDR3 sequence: CASSLDGTGTDTQYF. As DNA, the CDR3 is TGTGCCAGCAGCTTAGATGGGACAGGCACAGATACGCAGTATTTT.

In DNA form, the CDR3 reads TGTGCCTGGAGTTCAAGACACCAACCCTATGGCTACACCTTC. Amino acids: CAWSSRHQPYGYTF. V and J are TRBV30 and TRBJ1-2; D unresolved. Looked up from germline, CDR1 is GTSNPN and CDR2 is SVGIG (reference sequence). The CDR3 spans 14 residues. Trimming stripped 2 bases from V and 4 bases from J, with 14 bases between.

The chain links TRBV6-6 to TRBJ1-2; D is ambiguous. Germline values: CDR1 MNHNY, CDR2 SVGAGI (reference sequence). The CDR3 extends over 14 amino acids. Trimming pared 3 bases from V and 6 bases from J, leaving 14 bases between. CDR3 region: CASSYQLSGDGYTF. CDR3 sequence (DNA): TGTGCCAGCAGTTATCAACTCAGCGGAGATGGCTACACCTTC.

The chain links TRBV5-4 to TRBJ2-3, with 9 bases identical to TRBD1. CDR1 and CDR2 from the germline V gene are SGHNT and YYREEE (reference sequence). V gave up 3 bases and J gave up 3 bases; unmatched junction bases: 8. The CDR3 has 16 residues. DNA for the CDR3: TGTGCCAGCAGCTCTTCTCGGACAGGGGCAACAGATACGCAGTATTTT. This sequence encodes CASSSSRTGATDTQYF.

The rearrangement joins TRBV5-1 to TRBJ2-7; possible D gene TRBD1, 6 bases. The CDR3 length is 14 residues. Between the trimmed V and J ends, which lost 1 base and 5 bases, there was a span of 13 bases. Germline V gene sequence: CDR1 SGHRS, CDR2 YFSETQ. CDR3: CASSLSPGVDEQYF. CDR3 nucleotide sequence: TGCGCCAGCAGCTTGAGTCCAGGGGTGGACGAGCAGTACTTC.

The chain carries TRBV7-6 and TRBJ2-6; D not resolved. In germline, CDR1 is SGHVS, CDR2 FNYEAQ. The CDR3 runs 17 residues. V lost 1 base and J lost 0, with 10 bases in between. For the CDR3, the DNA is TGTGCCAGCAGCTTAGGGCAGATTGGCTCTGGGGCCAACGTCCTGACTTTC. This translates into CASSLGQIGSGANVLTF.